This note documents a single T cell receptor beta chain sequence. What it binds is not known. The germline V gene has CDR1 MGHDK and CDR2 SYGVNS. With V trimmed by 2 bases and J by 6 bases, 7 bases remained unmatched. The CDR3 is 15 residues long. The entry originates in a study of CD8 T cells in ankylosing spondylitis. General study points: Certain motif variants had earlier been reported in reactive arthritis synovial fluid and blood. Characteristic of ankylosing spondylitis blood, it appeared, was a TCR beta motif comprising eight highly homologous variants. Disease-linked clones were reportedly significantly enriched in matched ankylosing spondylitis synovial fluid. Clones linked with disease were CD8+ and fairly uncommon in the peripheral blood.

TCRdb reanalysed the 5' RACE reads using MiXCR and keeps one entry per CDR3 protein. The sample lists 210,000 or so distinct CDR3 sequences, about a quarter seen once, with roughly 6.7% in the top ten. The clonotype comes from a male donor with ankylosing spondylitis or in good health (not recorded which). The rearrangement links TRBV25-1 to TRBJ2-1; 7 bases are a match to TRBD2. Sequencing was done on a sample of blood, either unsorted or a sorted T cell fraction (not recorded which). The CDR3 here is CASSEPSGGVNEQFF. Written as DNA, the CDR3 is TGTGCCAGCAGTGAACCTAGCGGAGGGGTCAATGAGCAGTTCTTC. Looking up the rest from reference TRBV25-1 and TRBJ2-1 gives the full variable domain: EADIYQTPRYLVIGTGKKITLECSQTMGHDKMYWYQQDPGMELHLIHYSYGVNSTEKGDLSSESTVSRIRTEHFPLTLESARPSHTSQYLCASSEPSGGVNEQFFGPGTRLTVL.